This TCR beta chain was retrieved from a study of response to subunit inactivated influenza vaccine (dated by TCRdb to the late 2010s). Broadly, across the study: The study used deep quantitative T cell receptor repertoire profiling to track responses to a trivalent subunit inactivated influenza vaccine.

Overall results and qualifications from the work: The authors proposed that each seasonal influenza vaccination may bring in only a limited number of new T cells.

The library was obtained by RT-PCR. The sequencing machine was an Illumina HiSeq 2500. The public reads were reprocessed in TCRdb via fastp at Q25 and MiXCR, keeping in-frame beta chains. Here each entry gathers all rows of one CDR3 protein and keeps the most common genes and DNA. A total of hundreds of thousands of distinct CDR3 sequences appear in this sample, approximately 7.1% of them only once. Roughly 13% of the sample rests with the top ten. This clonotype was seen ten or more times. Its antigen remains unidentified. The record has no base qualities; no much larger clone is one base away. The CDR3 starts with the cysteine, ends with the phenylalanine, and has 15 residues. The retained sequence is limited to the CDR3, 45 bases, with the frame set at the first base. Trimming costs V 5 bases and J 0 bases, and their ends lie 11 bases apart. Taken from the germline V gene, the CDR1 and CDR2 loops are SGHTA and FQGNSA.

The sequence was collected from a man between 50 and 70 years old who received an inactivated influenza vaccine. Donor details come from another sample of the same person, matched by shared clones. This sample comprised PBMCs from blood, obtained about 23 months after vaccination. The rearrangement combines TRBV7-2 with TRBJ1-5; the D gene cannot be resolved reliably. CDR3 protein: CASSPTGSSNQPQHF. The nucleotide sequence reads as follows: TGTGCCAGCAGCCCCACCGGCAGTAGCAATCAGCCCCAGCATTTT.